This entry lists 5 T cell receptor beta chains sequenced from one sample in a study of CD8 T cells in Susac syndrome. RNA totalling roughly 0.5 to 1 ug underwent reverse transcription with random hexamers. One entry per CDR3 protein results from TCRdb running MiXCR on the immunoSEQ multiplex PCR reads. The data contain about 180,000 distinct CDR3 sequences, approximately 95% of them singletons. Sequenced material: CD8+ T cells from PBMCs. The receptors here all came from a human donor with multiple sclerosis.

This clonotype is a singleton in its sample. The V and J genes are TRBV29-1 and TRBJ2-7; no clear D gene. Germline V gene data show CDR1 as SQVTM and CDR2 as ANQGSEA. The germline V and J ends were trimmed by 4 bases and 0 bases, with 10 bases remaining between them. The CDR3 consists of 13 residues. The CDR3 sequence: CSVVVGTSYEQYF. The CDR3 DNA sequence: TGCAGCGTTGTGGTGGGTACCTCCTACGAGCAGTACTTC.

This clonotype was detected a few times. V and J are TRBV28 and TRBJ2-5; 13 nucleotides agree with TRBD2. Per germline, CDR1 MDHEN and CDR2 SYDVKM. V was clipped by 5 bases and J by 5 bases; unmatched bases: 5. The CDR3 is 15 amino acids. The CDR3 here is CASSLTSGRGETQYF. CDR3 DNA sequence: TGTGCCAGCAGTCTCACTAGCGGGAGGGGGGAGACCCAGTACTTC.

This sequence joins TRBV24-1 and TRBJ2-1, with D possibly TRBD2 on 5 matching bases. CDR1 and CDR2 from the germline V gene are KGHDR and SFDVKD. V gave up 2 bases and J gave up 7 bases, with 8 bases separating them. This CDR3 spans 13 amino acids. CDR3 sequence: CATSDYTGNEQFF. The CDR3 region has the DNA TGTGCCACCAGTGATTATACGGGGAATGAGCAGTTCTTC.

This chain connects TRBV20-1 to TRBJ2-7; TRBD1 matches 9 bases. V shed 3 bases and J 0 bases; nucleotides not matched to a gene: 6. The CDR3 has 15 residues. Per the germline V gene, CDR1 is DFQATT and CDR2 is SNEGSKA (reference sequence). Here the CDR3 reads CSASPGQGSSYEQYF. The CDR3 DNA sequence: TGCAGTGCTAGCCCGGGACAGGGAAGCTCCTACGAGCAGTACTTC.

The V gene is TRBV7-9, the J gene TRBJ2-3; weak D call: TRBD1 (5 bases). CDR1 is SEHNR and CDR2 is FQNEAQ in the germline V gene (reference sequence). This CDR3 comprises 13 residues. V was trimmed by 3 bases and J by 9 bases, leaving 13 bases between them. The CDR3 DNA sequence: TGTGCCAGCAGCTTCCATGGGGCACCAACGCAGTATTTT. Protein sequence: CASSFHGAPTQYF.